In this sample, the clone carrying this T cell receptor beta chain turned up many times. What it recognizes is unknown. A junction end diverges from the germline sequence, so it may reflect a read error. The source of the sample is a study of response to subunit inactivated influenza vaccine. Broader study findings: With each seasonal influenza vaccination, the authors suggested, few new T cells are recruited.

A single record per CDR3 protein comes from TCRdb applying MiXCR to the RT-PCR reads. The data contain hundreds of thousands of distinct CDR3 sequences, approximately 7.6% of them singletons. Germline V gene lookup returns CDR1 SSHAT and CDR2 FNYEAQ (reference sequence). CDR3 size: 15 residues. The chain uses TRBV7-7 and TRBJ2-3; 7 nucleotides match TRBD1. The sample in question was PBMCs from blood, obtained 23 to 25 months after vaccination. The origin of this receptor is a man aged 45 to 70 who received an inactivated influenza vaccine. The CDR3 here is CASSRGQSPTDTQYF. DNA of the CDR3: TGTGCTAGCAGCCGGGGACAGAGTCCTACAGATACGCAGTATTTT.